The sequence of this T cell receptor beta chain was determined in a study of control samples from healthy donors and cancer patients. Libraries were prepared by immunoSEQ multiplex PCR; TCRdb keeps only in-frame clonotypes and omits some of them. The sample shows about 410,000 clones, around nine tenths of them seen only once. J lost 4 bases, V lost 0 bases, and 5 bases had no gene match. Germline V gene data show CDR1 as MNHNS and CDR2 as SASEGT. There are 15 residues in the CDR3. This clone was recorded only once. This clonotype was sampled from a man aged 35-49 years with head and neck cancer. The specimen was PBMCs. The J gene is TRBJ2-7, the V gene TRBV6-1; 8 bases fit TRBD1. CDR3 in DNA: TGTGCCAGCAGTGAAGCAGGACAGGGATGGTACGAGCAGTACTTC. It codes for CASSEAGQGWYEQYF.